These T cell receptor beta chains were read from a single sample in a study of shared clonotypes between healthy human individuals. Produced via immunoSEQ multiplex PCR; TCRdb's table is partial and in-frame only. In the table there are more than 400,000 clones, more than 75% of which are singletons. The sample taken for sequencing was PBMCs. The receptors come from a woman between 40 and 50 years old in good health. Some clones in this sample may be carry-over from other donors' samples. The CDR3 runs from the conserved cysteine through the conserved F or W. The order of the fields is D gene, clone size, J gene, V gene, CDR3 protein, CDR3 DNA. D genes are given only for firm matches. Clone size appears in some rows only: once, few, many, or a class for an expanded clone.

>TRBD2|.|TRBJ2-1|TRBV10-3
CAIIGTSGSSYNEQFF
TGTGCCATCATTGGGACTAGCGGGAGCTCCTACAATGAGCAGTTCTTC
>.|.|TRBJ1-1|TRBV10-3
CAISDGVTNTEAFF
TGTGCCATCAGTGACGGGGTGACGAACACTGAAGCTTTCTTT
>TRBD2|.|TRBJ2-3|TRBV7-9
CASSPGLAEATQYF
TGTGCCAGCAGCCCCGGACTAGCGGAGGCTACGCAGTATTTT
>TRBD2|.|TRBJ2-3|TRBV19
CASSETSGSTDTQYF
TGTGCCAGTAGCGAGACTAGCGGGAGCACAGATACGCAGTATTTT
>.|many|TRBJ2-4|TRBV19
CASSMSRYDGIQYF
TGTGCCAGTAGTATGAGCCGATACGATGGCATTCAGTACTTC
>TRBD2|.|TRBJ2-1|TRBV19
CASSIGLANPGQFF
TGTGCCAGTAGTATTGGACTAGCCAACCCCGGGCAGTTCTTC
>TRBD2|.|TRBJ2-1|TRBV5-4
CASSGTGRAASPSYNEQFF
TGTGCCAGCAGCGGCACCGGGAGGGCCGCGTCCCCCTCCTACAATGAGCAGTTCTTC
>.|many|TRBJ2-7|TRBV5-1
CASRPLPGVYEQYF
TGCGCCAGCCGCCCCCTGCCGGGGGTCTACGAGCAGTACTTC
>.|.|TRBJ1-2|TRBV6-1
CASSPTRAHGYTF
TGTGCCAGCAGTCCGACCAGGGCACATGGCTACACCTTC
>TRBD1|.|TRBJ1-2|TRBV5-4
CASSSWTGGNNYGYTF
TGTGCCAGCAGCTCCTGGACAGGGGGGAATAACTATGGCTACACCTTC
>TRBD1|few|TRBJ2-2|TRBV19
CASSTHNTGQANTGELFF
TGTGCCAGTAGTACCCACAACACGGGACAGGCGAACACCGGGGAGCTGTTTTTT
>TRBD2|.|TRBJ2-1|TRBV4-1
CASSQDPRGGPSSYNEQFF
TGCGCCAGCAGCCAAGATCCCCGGGGGGGCCCAAGCTCCTACAATGAGCAGTTCTTC
>TRBD2|.|TRBJ2-1|TRBV6-1
CASSDHSGSPYNEQFF
TGTGCCAGCAGTGATCATAGCGGGAGCCCCTACAATGAGCAGTTCTTC
>.|.|TRBJ2-7|TRBV9
CASSVEVVPYEQYF
TGTGCCAGCAGCGTAGAGGTGGTACCCTACGAGCAGTACTTC
>TRBD2|once|TRBJ2-4|TRBV5-1
CASSFRLAGGISHDIQYF
TGCGCCAGCAGCTTTCGGTTAGCGGGAGGTATTAGCCATGACATTCAGTACTTC
>.|.|TRBJ2-7|TRBV2
CASSEVAYEQYF
TGTGCCAGCAGTGAAGTCGCTTACGAGCAGTACTTC
>TRBD1|.|TRBJ2-1|TRBV7-8
CASSSSTGGNEQFF
TGTGCCAGCAGCTCCTCGACAGGGGGCAATGAGCAGTTCTTC
>.|.|TRBJ2-7|TRBV18
CASSPSRNYEQYF
TGTGCCAGCTCACCCTCTAGGAACTACGAGCAGTACTTC
>.|.|TRBJ2-3|TRBV6-5
CASSYSYSLSTDTQYF
TGTGCCAGCAGTTACTCGTACAGCCTTAGCACAGATACGCAGTATTTT
>TRBD1|once|TRBJ2-7|TRBV11-1
CASSKDRDSYEQYF
TGTGCCAGCAGCAAGGACAGGGACTCCTACGAGCAGTACTTC
>TRBD2|.|TRBJ2-7|TRBV7-2
CASSLMAGGLHEQYF
TGTGCCAGCAGCCTTATGGCGGGAGGTCTCCACGAGCAGTACTTC
>.|.|TRBJ1-5|TRBV18
CASSPGAGGNQPQHF
TGTGCCAGCTCACCAGGCGCAGGGGGCAATCAGCCCCAGCATTTT
>TRBD2|.|TRBJ2-7|TRBV19
CASSTTSGPYEQYF
TGTGCCAGTAGTACAACTAGCGGACCCTACGAGCAGTACTTC
>TRBD2|.|TRBJ2-3|TRBV19
CASRSGFGTSVADTQYF
TGTGCCAGTAGGAGTGGGTTTGGGACTAGCGTCGCAGATACGCAGTATTTT
>TRBD1|.|TRBJ2-7|TRBV7-3
CASSLGAGGFDEQYF
TGTGCCAGCAGCTTAGGGGCAGGGGGCTTCGACGAGCAGTACTTC
>TRBD1|once|TRBJ1-2|TRBV7-9
CASSWGQPNYGYTF
TGTGCCAGCAGCTGGGGACAGCCTAACTATGGCTACACCTTC
>.|.|TRBJ1-1|TRBV12-2
CASRPRGGTHTEAFF
TGTGCAAGTCGCCCCCGAGGCGGCACCCACACTGAAGCTTTCTTT
>TRBD2|few|TRBJ2-1|TRBV7-2
CASSPGLAGHSYNEQFF
TGTGCCAGCAGCCCGGGACTAGCGGGACACTCCTACAATGAGCAGTTCTTC
>.|.|TRBJ2-3|TRBV20-1
CSATLVDTQYF
TGCAGTGCCACCCTAGTAGATACGCAGTATTTT
>.|.|TRBJ1-2|TRBV5-1
CASSAAAVNYGYTF
TGCGCCAGCAGCGCGGCCGCCGTTAACTATGGCTACACCTTC
>TRBD2|.|TRBJ2-4|TRBV28
CASSLPRTSVTIAKNIQYF
TGTGCCAGCAGTCTGCCCCGGACTAGCGTAACAATAGCCAAAAACATTCAGTACTTC